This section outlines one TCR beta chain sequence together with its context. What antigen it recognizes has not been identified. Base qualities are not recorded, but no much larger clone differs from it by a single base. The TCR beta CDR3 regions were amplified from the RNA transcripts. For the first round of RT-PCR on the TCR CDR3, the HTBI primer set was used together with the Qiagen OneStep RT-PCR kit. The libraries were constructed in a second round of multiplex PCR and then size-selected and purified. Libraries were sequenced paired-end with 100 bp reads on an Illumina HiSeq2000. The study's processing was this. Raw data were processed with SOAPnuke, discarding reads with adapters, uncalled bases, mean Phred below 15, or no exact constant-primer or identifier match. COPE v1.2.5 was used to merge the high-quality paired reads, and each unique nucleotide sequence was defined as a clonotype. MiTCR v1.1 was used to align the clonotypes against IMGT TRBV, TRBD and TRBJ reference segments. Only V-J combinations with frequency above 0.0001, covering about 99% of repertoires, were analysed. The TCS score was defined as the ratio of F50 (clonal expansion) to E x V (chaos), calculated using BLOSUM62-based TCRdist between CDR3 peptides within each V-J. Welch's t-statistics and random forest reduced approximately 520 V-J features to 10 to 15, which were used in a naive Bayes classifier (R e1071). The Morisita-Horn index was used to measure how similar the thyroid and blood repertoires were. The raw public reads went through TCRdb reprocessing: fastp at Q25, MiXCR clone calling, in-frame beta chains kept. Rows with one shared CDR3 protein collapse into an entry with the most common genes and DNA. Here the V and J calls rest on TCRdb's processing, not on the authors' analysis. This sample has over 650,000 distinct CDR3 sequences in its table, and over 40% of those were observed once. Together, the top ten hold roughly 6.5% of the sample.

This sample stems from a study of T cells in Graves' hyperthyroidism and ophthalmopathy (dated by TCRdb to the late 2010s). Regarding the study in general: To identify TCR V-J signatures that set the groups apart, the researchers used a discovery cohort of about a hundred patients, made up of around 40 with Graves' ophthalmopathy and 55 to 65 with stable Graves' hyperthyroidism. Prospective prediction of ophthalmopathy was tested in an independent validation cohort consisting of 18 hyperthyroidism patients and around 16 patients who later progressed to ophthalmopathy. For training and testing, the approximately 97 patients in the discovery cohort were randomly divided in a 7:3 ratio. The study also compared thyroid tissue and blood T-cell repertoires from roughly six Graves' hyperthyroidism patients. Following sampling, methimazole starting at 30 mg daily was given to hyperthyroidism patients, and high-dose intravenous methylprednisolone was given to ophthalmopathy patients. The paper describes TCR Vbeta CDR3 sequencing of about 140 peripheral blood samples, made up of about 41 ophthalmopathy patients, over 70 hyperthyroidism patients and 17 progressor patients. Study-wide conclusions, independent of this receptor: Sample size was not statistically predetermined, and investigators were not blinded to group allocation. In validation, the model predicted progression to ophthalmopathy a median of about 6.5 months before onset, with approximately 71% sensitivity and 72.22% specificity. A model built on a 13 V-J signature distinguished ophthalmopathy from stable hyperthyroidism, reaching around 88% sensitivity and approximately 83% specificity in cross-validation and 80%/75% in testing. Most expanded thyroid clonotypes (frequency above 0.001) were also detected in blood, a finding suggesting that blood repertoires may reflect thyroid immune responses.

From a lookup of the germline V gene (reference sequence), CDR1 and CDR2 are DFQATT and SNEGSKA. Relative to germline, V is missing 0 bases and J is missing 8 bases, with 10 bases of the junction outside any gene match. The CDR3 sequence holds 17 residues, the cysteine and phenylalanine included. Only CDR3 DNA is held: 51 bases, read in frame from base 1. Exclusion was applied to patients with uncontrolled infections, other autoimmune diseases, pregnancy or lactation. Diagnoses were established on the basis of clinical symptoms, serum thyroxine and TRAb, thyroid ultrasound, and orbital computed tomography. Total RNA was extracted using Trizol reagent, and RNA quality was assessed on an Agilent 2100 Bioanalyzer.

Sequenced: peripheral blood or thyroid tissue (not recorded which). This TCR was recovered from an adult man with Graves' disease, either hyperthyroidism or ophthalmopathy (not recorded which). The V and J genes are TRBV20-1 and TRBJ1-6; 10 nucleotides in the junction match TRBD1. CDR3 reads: CSARDVEFGTGDSPLHF. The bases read TGCAGTGCTAGAGATGTCGAGTTCGGGACAGGGGATTCACCCCTCCACTTT.